This TCR beta chain is from a study of blood T cell repertoires in COVID-19. Authors' data handling: Amplification of reference gene primers was used by the study to estimate nucleated cell counts. The repertoire was sequenced with immunoSEQ multiplex PCR; TCRdb's copy has only in-frame clones and lacks some. Clone size and the V and J calls come from that table; the DNA yielded D and trimming. The sample lists approximately 500,000 clones; roughly 90% were seen once. Cohorts were assigned according to the clinical history that participants reported. Symptom resolution, clearance, or two negative PCRs marked the recovered donors of Cohort 3. The V and J ends lost 1 base and 3 bases respectively, with 13 bases between them. The CDR3 covers 15 residues. CDR1 and CDR2 from the germline V gene are MNHEY and SVGAGI.

The chain employs TRBV6-5 and TRBJ2-7, with a possible D match to TRBD1 (6 bases). The receptor comes from a woman aged 40-49 years who had recovered from COVID-19. What was sequenced was PBMCs or T cells enriched from blood (not recorded which). CDR3 protein: CASSYLRDKHYEQYF. The CDR3 DNA follows: TGTGCCAGCAGTTACTTACGGGACAAACACTACGAGCAGTACTTC.